A single sample gave rise to the 14 T cell receptor beta chains below, sequenced in a study of post-analysis software for immune sequencing data. Unique molecular identifiers had been added to the TCR beta cDNA libraries. TCRdb used MiXCR to reprocess the PCR reads, holding one entry per CDR3 protein. The table lists about 770,000 distinct CDR3 sequences, 46% of them singletons. The study's findings and limits: Compared with controls, patients had more of about 5 TRBV segments, including TRBV5-6, TRBV5-1 and TRBV20-1.

What these receptors recognize is not known. The sequenced material came from blood. These receptors originate from a girl aged 5-17 years with multiple sclerosis.

A few counts support this clonotype. The chain carries TRBV29-1 and TRBJ2-5; D is possibly TRBD1 or TRBD2 (5 bases each). Trimming stripped 5 bases from V and 4 bases from J, with 8 bases between. CDR1 and CDR2 (germline): SQVTM, ANQGSEA. CDR3 length: 11 amino acids. CDR3 amino acids: CSVLRGETQYF. Here the CDR3 DNA reads TGCAGCGTTTTGAGGGGAGAGACCCAGTACTTC.

This clonotype has only a few counts. The chain carries TRBV5-1 and TRBJ2-7; no reliable D call. The CDR3 runs to 13 residues. In germline, CDR1 is SGHRS, CDR2 YFSETQ. The V end lost 0 bases, the J end lost 0 bases, and 4 bases lay between the germline ends. The CDR3 reads CASSLEDSYEQYF. The CDR3 DNA reads TGCGCCAGCAGCTTGGAAGACTCCTACGAGCAGTACTTC.

This clonotype was observed a handful of times. The chain has TRBV10-3 and TRBJ2-7, with D perhaps TRBD1 (6 bases). Germline assignment: CDR1 ENHRY and CDR2 SYGVKD. V dropped 0 bases and J dropped 0 bases, with 12 bases sitting between them. The length of the CDR3 is 16 residues. The CDR3 protein is CAISESAGDRSYEQYF. The CDR3 DNA follows: TGTGCCATCAGTGAGTCGGCAGGGGACCGCTCCTACGAGCAGTACTTC.

The gene calls are TRBV29-1 and TRBJ2-1, with 7 bases matching TRBD1. This CDR3 is 15 amino acids long. Trimming at V came to 1 base and at J to 0 bases, leaving 3 bases not matched to a gene. The germline gives CDR1 SQVTM, CDR2 ANQGSEA. CDR3 bases: TGCAGCGTTGAAGGCAACAGGGGCTCCTACAATGAGCAGTTCTTC. Residues: CSVEGNRGSYNEQFF.

This clonotype was seen more than once but under ten times. This chain links TRBV7-9 with TRBJ2-6, with D possibly TRBD2 on 6 matching bases. Germline V gene lookup returns CDR1 SEHNR and CDR2 FQNEAQ (reference sequence). The germline V and J ends were trimmed by 1 base and 1 base, with 20 bases remaining between them. The CDR3 sequence is 20 residues long. The CDR3 loop reads CASSLGSGGATLSGANVLTF. CDR3 coding DNA: TGTGCCAGCAGCTTAGGATCAGGCGGGGCCACTTTATCTGGGGCCAACGTCCTGACTTTC.

The gene calls are TRBV24-1 and TRBJ2-3; the match to TRBD2 covers 12 bases. Per germline, CDR1 KGHDR and CDR2 SFDVKD. This CDR3 has 15 amino acids. V trimming: 9 bases; J trimming: 5 bases; junction bases outside the gene matches: 8. This CDR3 is CATGQTSGRGDTQYF. DNA for the CDR3: TGTGCCACCGGGCAGACTAGCGGGAGAGGAGATACGCAGTATTTT.

The sample holds a few counts of this clonotype. The chain is built from TRBV20-1 and TRBJ2-7; 7 positions match TRBD2. The ends lost 4 bases at V and 2 bases at J; junction bases unmatched: 8. Per the germline V gene, CDR1 is DFQATT and CDR2 is SNEGSKA (reference sequence). The CDR3 is 14 residues long. CDR3 sequence reads: CSATPHGGTYEQYF. The CDR3 nucleotides read TGCAGTGCTACTCCCCACGGGGGGACCTACGAGCAGTACTTC.

The chain has TRBV7-3 and TRBJ2-2, with D maybe TRBD2 (5 bases). The CDR3 is 15 amino acids. Germline values: CDR1 SGHTA, CDR2 FQGTGA. With 1 base removed from V and 5 bases from J, the gap between germline ends came to 11 bases. The CDR3 DNA sequence: TGTGCCAGCAGCTTAATCGGCGGGCAAACCGGGGAGCTGTTTTTT. This gives the protein CASSLIGGQTGELFF.

V usage is TRBV7-8 and J usage is TRBJ1-1, with 7 bases lining up with TRBD1. Trimming took 5 bases from V and 0 from J; bases not matched to a gene: 6. Looked up from germline, CDR1 is SGHVS and CDR2 is FQNEAQ. The CDR3 length is 15 residues. CDR3 nucleotides: TGTGCCAGCAGCCCAGACAGGGACCTGAACACTGAAGCTTTCTTT. Translating gives CASSPDRDLNTEAFF.

The chain links TRBV7-9 to TRBJ2-1; D not certain. Germline V CDR1 and CDR2: SEHNR, FQNEAQ (reference sequence). The CDR3 is 10 residues long. V was cut by 8 bases and J by 7 bases, with 6 bases left in between. DNA for the CDR3: TGTGCCAGCCAGACGAATGAGCAGTTCTTC. Its protein product is CASQTNEQFF.

This clonotype was recorded a few times. Germline and junction disagree at one end, which may indicate a read error. The genes are TRBV5-1 and TRBJ2-2; 8 bases agree with TRBD1. The CDR3 runs to 15 residues. The germline V gene has CDR1 SGHRS and CDR2 YFSETQ. The CDR3 region has the DNA TGCGCCAGCAGACCGGACAGGGCGCACACCGGGGAGTTGTTTTTT. Translated, it gives CASRPDRAHTGELFF.

V gene TRBV12-3 or TRBV12-4 combines with J gene TRBJ2-1; TRBD1 matches 9 bases. V shed 4 bases and J 12 bases; nucleotides not matched to a gene: 13. This CDR3 region has 15 residues. The chain's CDR3 is CASSYLRGDRAGQFF. The CDR3 nucleotides are TGTGCCAGCAGTTATCTCCGCGGGGACAGGGCTGGGCAGTTCTTC.

The J gene is TRBJ2-7, the V gene TRBV19; D is ambiguous. The germline V gene has CDR1 LNHDA and CDR2 SQIVND (reference sequence). The ends were cut back, 5 bases at V and 6 bases at J, with 14 bases in the middle. The CDR3 covers 13 residues. CDR3 coding DNA: TGTGCCAGTAGTCAAGTTGAGTGGAGCGAGCAGTACTTC. Translated: CASSQVEWSEQYF.

This sequence joins TRBV20-1 and TRBJ2-1; 11 bases line up with TRBD2. V dropped 3 bases and J dropped 3; count of bases not matched to a gene: 7. Germline loops: CDR1 DFQATT, CDR2 SNEGSKA (reference sequence). The CDR3 contains 16 residues. Here the CDR3 reads CSARAVAGGVYNEQFF. In DNA, the CDR3 is TGCAGTGCTAGGGCCGTAGCGGGAGGGGTCTACAATGAGCAGTTCTTC.